What follows describes a single T cell receptor (beta chain). Antigen: not known. Reverse transcription of about 0.45 to 1 ug RNA was carried out with random hexamers. A single record per CDR3 protein comes from TCRdb applying MiXCR to the immunoSEQ multiplex PCR reads. The data show under 250,000 distinct CDR3 sequences, with 94% seen just once and around 0.15% held by the top ten. Looked up from germline, CDR1 is DFQATT and CDR2 is SNEGSKA (reference sequence). J lost 2 bases, V lost 5 bases, and 10 bases had no gene match. This CDR3 has 15 residues. TEMRA cells were FACS-enriched, and CD8+ and CD4+ T cells were isolated negatively. These data originate in a study of CD8 T cells in Susac syndrome. On the study more broadly: Patients with Susac syndrome were, at the time of blood collection, therapy-naive, maintained on corticosteroids, or maintained on intravenous immunoglobulin alone. Findings and limits, study-wide: The CD4+ T cell repertoires, which came from Susac syndrome patients, showed no sign of clonal expansion.

The receptor was derived from a human donor with Susac syndrome. Sequenced: CD4+ T cells from PBMCs. The chain joins TRBV20-1 to TRBJ2-5, with 8 bases lining up with TRBD1. CDR3 residues: CSASDSGTGQETQYF. The CDR3 DNA reads TGCAGTGCTTCCGACTCCGGGACAGGTCAAGAGACCCAGTACTTC.